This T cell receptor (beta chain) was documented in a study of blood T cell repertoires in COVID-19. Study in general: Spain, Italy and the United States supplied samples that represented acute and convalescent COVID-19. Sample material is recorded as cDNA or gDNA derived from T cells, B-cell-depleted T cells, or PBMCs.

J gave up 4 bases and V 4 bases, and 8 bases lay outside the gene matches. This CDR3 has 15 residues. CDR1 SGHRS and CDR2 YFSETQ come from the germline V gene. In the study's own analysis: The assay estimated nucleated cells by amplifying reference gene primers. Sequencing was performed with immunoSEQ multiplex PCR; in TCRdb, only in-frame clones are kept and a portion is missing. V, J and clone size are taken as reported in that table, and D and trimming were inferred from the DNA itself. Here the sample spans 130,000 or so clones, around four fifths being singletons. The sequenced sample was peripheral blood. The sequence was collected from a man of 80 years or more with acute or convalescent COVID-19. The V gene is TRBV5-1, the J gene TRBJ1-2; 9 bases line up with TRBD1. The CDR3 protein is CASSVTTGGVYGYTF. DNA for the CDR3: TGCGCCAGCAGCGTAACAACAGGGGGCGTCTATGGCTACACCTTC.